Below, one T cell receptor beta chain is given with its context. Its antigen is not known. The record originates from a study of T cell responses to AZD1222 COVID-19 vaccine. V was trimmed by 5 bases and J by 2 bases, leaving 13 bases between them. The germline V gene has CDR1 SGHVS and CDR2 FQNEAQ. This CDR3 contains 15 residues. Findings of the study overall: Clonal diversity may have been underestimated in mostly white British donors. Epitopes outside B.1.351 and B.1.1.7 mutated regions reportedly drew nearly half of spike TCRs. Vaccination with two AZD1222 doses was followed by a rise in Spike-specific TCR breadth and depth.

This table comes from immunoSEQ multiplex PCR, and its TCRdb copy is limited to in-frame clones, with some not included. This table has 86,000 or so clones, around nine tenths appearing once. The source of this sequence is an adult who received the AZD1222 COVID-19 vaccine. The V gene is TRBV7-8, the J gene TRBJ1-5; a possible D gene is TRBD1 (6 bases). Sequenced here: peripheral blood, sampled 28 days after the second AZD1222 dose. CDR3 region: CASSPQGIGNQPQHF. As DNA, the CDR3 is TGTGCCAGCAGCCCGCAGGGGATCGGCAATCAGCCCCAGCATTTT. The full variable domain, in which reference TRBV7-8 and TRBJ1-5 provide the parts outside the CDR3, is GAGVSQSPRYKVAKRGQDVALRCDPISGHVSLFWYQQALGQGPEFLTYFQNEAQLDKSGLPSDRFFAERPEGSVSTLKIQRTQQEDSAVYLCASSPQGIGNQPQHFGDGTRLSIL.